These T cell receptor beta chains were read from a single sample in a study of T cells after yellow fever vaccination. TCRdb re-derived calls from the 5' RACE reads in MiXCR, one entry per CDR3 protein. The table lists fewer than 650,000 distinct CDR3 sequences, 21% of them singletons. Specimen: PBMCs, collected approximately 20 days after the first yellow fever vaccination. These receptors all stem from a young man who received the YFV17D yellow fever vaccine. Each CDR3 is given with its conserved first and last residue. Each record gives: D gene, V gene, clone size, J gene, CDR3 DNA, CDR3 protein. A D gene is named only where the DNA matches it firmly. Only some rows state a clone size, as once, few, many or a class for expanded clones.

D gene: -
V gene: TRBV20-1
clone size: -
J gene: TRBJ2-3
CDR3 DNA: TGCAGTGCCAGTTTGGGGGGGCGAGATACGCAGTATTTT
CDR3 protein: CSASLGGRDTQYF

D gene: -
V gene: TRBV7-9
clone size: -
J gene: TRBJ1-4
CDR3 DNA: TGTGCCAGCAGCAACCAAGAGACACCGGGGAATGAAAAACTGTTTTTT
CDR3 protein: CASSNQETPGNEKLFF

D gene: TRBD2
V gene: TRBV28
clone size: few
J gene: TRBJ2-1
CDR3 DNA: TGTGCCAGCAGTTCCCGGACTAGCGGGTGGTACAATGAGCAGTTCTTC
CDR3 protein: CASSSRTSGWYNEQFF

D gene: -
V gene: TRBV6-5
clone size: few
J gene: TRBJ2-7
CDR3 DNA: TGTGCCAGCAGTCACTACGGGAGAGACGGCTCCTACGAGCAGTACTTC
CDR3 protein: CASSHYGRDGSYEQYF

D gene: -
V gene: TRBV5-1
clone size: -
J gene: TRBJ2-7
CDR3 DNA: TGCGCCAGCAGCTTGGGGGAGAGGAGGGGAGAGCAGTACTTC
CDR3 protein: CASSLGERRGEQYF

D gene: -
V gene: TRBV2
clone size: -
J gene: TRBJ2-1
CDR3 DNA: TGTGCCAGCCCTTCGGGGCGGGAAGTCAATGAGCAGTTCTTC
CDR3 protein: CASPSGREVNEQFF

D gene: -
V gene: TRBV12-3/TRBV12-4
clone size: few
J gene: TRBJ2-1
CDR3 DNA: TGTGCCAGCGGGGCCTACAATGAGCAGTTCTTC
CDR3 protein: CASGAYNEQFF

D gene: -
V gene: TRBV5-5
clone size: few
J gene: TRBJ1-2
CDR3 DNA: TGTGCCAGCAGCTTGAGAGACAGCAGCTATGGCTACACCTTC
CDR3 protein: CASSLRDSSYGYTF

D gene: -
V gene: TRBV27
clone size: few
J gene: TRBJ2-4
CDR3 DNA: TGTGCCAGCAGTTTTCTGCAGAGAAGCATTCAGTACTTC
CDR3 protein: CASSFLQRSIQYF

D gene: -
V gene: TRBV5-1
clone size: -
J gene: TRBJ2-5
CDR3 DNA: TGCGCCAGCAGCCGGTACGGGGGGCACGGGGAGACCCAGTACTTC
CDR3 protein: CASSRYGGHGETQYF

D gene: TRBD2
V gene: TRBV7-2
clone size: -
J gene: TRBJ2-1
CDR3 DNA: TGTGCCAGCAGCTTGCAGACTAGCGGGGGGGGTGAGCAGTTCTTC
CDR3 protein: CASSLQTSGGGEQFF

D gene: TRBD1
V gene: TRBV7-2
clone size: -
J gene: TRBJ1-2
CDR3 DNA: TGTGCCAGCAGCTTAGTAAGGACAGGGGGGCAGGATGGCTACACCTTC
CDR3 protein: CASSLVRTGGQDGYTF

D gene: TRBD1
V gene: TRBV19
clone size: few
J gene: TRBJ1-1
CDR3 DNA: TGTGCCAGTAGCGACAGGGGTCGATTGAACACTGAAGCTTTCTTT
CDR3 protein: CASSDRGRLNTEAFF

D gene: TRBD2
V gene: TRBV20-1
clone size: -
J gene: TRBJ2-3
CDR3 DNA: TGCAGTGCTAGAGATAGGCAGCGGGGGGCAGGTACGCAGTATTTT
CDR3 protein: CSARDRQRGAGTQYF

D gene: -
V gene: TRBV3-1
clone size: -
J gene: TRBJ1-1
CDR3 DNA: TGTGCCAGCAGCCAAGTTTGGGGGGACACTGAAGCTTTCTTT
CDR3 protein: CASSQVWGDTEAFF

D gene: TRBD1
V gene: TRBV7-2
clone size: -
J gene: TRBJ1-2
CDR3 DNA: TGTGCCAGCAGCTTAGCGTTTGGTCGACAGGGAGGACTTGGAGGCTACACCTTC
CDR3 protein: CASSLAFGRQGGLGGYTF

D gene: -
V gene: TRBV11-1
clone size: -
J gene: TRBJ2-2
CDR3 DNA: TGTGCCAGCAGTGCTCCTGGGCCTGTAGTAACGAACACCGGGGAGCTGTTTTTT
CDR3 protein: CASSAPGPVVTNTGELFF

D gene: -
V gene: TRBV4-2
clone size: once
J gene: TRBJ2-3
CDR3 DNA: TGTGCCAGCAGCCGTGCGGGGACAGCAGATACGCAGTATTTT
CDR3 protein: CASSRAGTADTQYF

D gene: -
V gene: TRBV7-2
clone size: -
J gene: TRBJ2-1
CDR3 DNA: TGTGCCAGTTCTGGACTTCCTAGCTCCTACAATGAGCAGTTCTTC
CDR3 protein: CASSGLPSSYNEQFF

D gene: -
V gene: TRBV20-1
clone size: once
J gene: TRBJ2-7
CDR3 DNA: TGCAGTGCTAGAGGGGGGACTCAGCCGATAACCTACGAGCAGTACTTC
CDR3 protein: CSARGGTQPITYEQYF

D gene: -
V gene: TRBV5-1
clone size: -
J gene: TRBJ1-3
CDR3 DNA: TGCGCCAGCAGCGCCGGGACCCAGGGGACCCGCACCATATATTTT
CDR3 protein: CASSAGTQGTRTIYF

D gene: -
V gene: TRBV7-3
clone size: -
J gene: TRBJ1-3
CDR3 DNA: TGTGCCAGCAGCCTAACGCCCGGAAACACCATATATTTT
CDR3 protein: CASSLTPGNTIYF

D gene: -
V gene: TRBV5-1
clone size: -
J gene: TRBJ2-1
CDR3 DNA: TGCGCCAGCAGTTTACCCCTCCGGGTCCAGACCTACAATGAGCAGTTCTTC
CDR3 protein: CASSLPLRVQTYNEQFF

D gene: -
V gene: TRBV5-4
clone size: -
J gene: TRBJ2-1
CDR3 DNA: TGTGCCAGCAGCTTGGGATGGTCAGGGGCCTACAATGAGCAGTTCTTC
CDR3 protein: CASSLGWSGAYNEQFF

D gene: -
V gene: TRBV20-1
clone size: few
J gene: TRBJ2-5
CDR3 DNA: TGCAGTGCTAGTACGCGGTACCAAGAGACCCAGTACTTC
CDR3 protein: CSASTRYQETQYF

D gene: -
V gene: TRBV7-3
clone size: -
J gene: TRBJ2-2
CDR3 DNA: TGTGCCAGCAGCTTAACCGGAGGGCCTGCAGGGGCCGGGGAGCTGTTTTTT
CDR3 protein: CASSLTGGPAGAGELFF

D gene: TRBD2
V gene: TRBV7-2
clone size: few
J gene: TRBJ2-3
CDR3 DNA: TGTGCCAGCAGCTCCGCTAGCGGGAGCACAGATACGCAGTATTTT
CDR3 protein: CASSSASGSTDTQYF

D gene: -
V gene: TRBV6-6
clone size: -
J gene: TRBJ2-5
CDR3 DNA: TGTGCCAGCAGTTACCGTGCGACCCAGTACTTC
CDR3 protein: CASSYRATQYF

D gene: TRBD2
V gene: TRBV11-2
clone size: -
J gene: TRBJ2-1
CDR3 DNA: TGTGCCAGCAGCTTTTTGACTAGCGGGGGGGCCGCATACAATGAGCAGTTCTTC
CDR3 protein: CASSFLTSGGAAYNEQFF

D gene: -
V gene: TRBV6-1
clone size: few
J gene: TRBJ1-5
CDR3 DNA: TGTGCCAGCAGATCGGGACAAGAACGCCAGCCCCAGCATTTT
CDR3 protein: CASRSGQERQPQHF

D gene: -
V gene: TRBV20-1
clone size: -
J gene: TRBJ2-1
CDR3 DNA: TGCAGTGCTAGAGGGGTTTCGGACAATGAGCAGTTCTTC
CDR3 protein: CSARGVSDNEQFF